Below, 15 T cell receptor beta chains from the same sample are listed, as sequenced in a study of blood T cell repertoires in COVID-19. Libraries were prepared by immunoSEQ multiplex PCR; TCRdb keeps only in-frame clonotypes and omits some of them. This repertoire shows 150,000 to 200,000 clones, approximately 90% found once; its top ten account for under 3%. Sequencing used peripheral blood. These TCRs come from a woman aged 30 to 39 with active or convalescent COVID-19.

This clone was found a few times. This sequence joins TRBV28 and TRBJ2-1; the D gene is possibly TRBD2 (6 bases). In germline, CDR1 is MDHEN, CDR2 SYDVKM. The CDR3 spans 14 residues. V lost 7 bases to trimming and J lost 5 bases, with 15 bases between them. CDR3 DNA: TGTGCCAGCAAAACCTTAGCGGCCAACAATGAGCAGTTCTTC. This encodes CASKTLAANNEQFF.

This chain joins TRBV18 and TRBJ2-3; maybe TRBD2 (6 bases). The CDR3 is 13 residues long. With 6 bases removed from V and 5 bases from J, the gap between germline ends came to 12 bases. The germline CDR1 and CDR2 sequences are KGHSH and LQKENI. The CDR3 here is CASSGLGGDTQYF. The CDR3 nucleotides are TGTGCCAGCTCTGGACTGGGGGGAGATACGCAGTATTTT.

V is TRBV4-1 and J is TRBJ1-5; no clear D gene. With 1 base removed from V and 2 bases from J, the gap between germline ends came to 9 bases. The CDR3 spans 15 residues. Germline values: CDR1 MGHRA, CDR2 YSYEKL. CDR3 bases: TGCGCCAGCAGCCAAGTAACGGTGGGCAATCAGCCCCAGCATTTT. Protein: CASSQVTVGNQPQHF.

This clone appeared a few times. The genes are TRBV7-2 and TRBJ2-7, with a possible D match to TRBD1 (5 bases). Germline CDR1 and CDR2: SGHTA and FQGNSA. The CDR3 runs 12 residues. V lost 5 bases to trimming and J lost 6 bases, with 11 bases between them. The CDR3 loop reads CASSLSRAEQYF. The CDR3 DNA reads as TGTGCCAGCAGCCTAAGCAGGGCCGAGCAGTACTTC.

The V and J genes are TRBV30 and TRBJ1-1; D possibly corresponds to TRBD1 (6 bases). This CDR3 region has 11 residues. From germline, CDR1 is GTSNPN and CDR2 SVGIG (reference sequence). Trimming pared 0 bases from V and 7 bases from J, leaving 6 bases between. The CDR3 nucleotides read TGTGCCTGGAGTGTAGGGGGTGAAGCTTTCTTT. This sequence encodes CAWSVGGEAFF.

The CDR3 is CASKGGTSGTTEAFF. The CDR3 DNA reads TGCGCCAGCAAGGGCGGGACCTCAGGGACCACTGAAGCTTTCTTT. The chain combines TRBV5-1 with TRBJ1-1; D is possibly TRBD1 (5 bases). Trimming took off 6 bases at V and 4 bases at J, with 19 bases between the two ends. The CDR3 is 15 amino acids. Looked up from germline, CDR1 is SGHRS and CDR2 is YFSETQ.

The CDR3 coding sequence is TGTGCCAGTGCCTCCGGGCTAGCGGGGAGCACAGATACGCAGTATTTT. It specifies CASASGLAGSTDTQYF. J is TRBJ2-3 and V is TRBV19, with 9 bases matching TRBD2. The J segment lost 0 bases and the V segment lost 8 bases, leaving 9 bases of the junction unmatched. This CDR3 is built from 16 residues. Looked up from germline, CDR1 is LNHDA and CDR2 is SQIVND (reference sequence).

The gene calls are TRBV11-2 and TRBJ1-1; perhaps TRBD1 as D (6 bases). The CDR3 runs to 15 residues. V lost 4 bases to trimming and J lost 5 bases, with 17 bases between them. Looked up from germline, CDR1 is SGHAT and CDR2 is FQNNGV. The CDR3 nucleotides are TGTGCCAGCAGCTCCCCATCGAAGGGGGGGACTGAAGCTTTCTTT. This gives the protein CASSSPSKGGTEAFF.

The V call is TRBV30, the J call TRBJ2-7, with 10 bases matching TRBD1. The CDR3 is 15 amino acids. Looked up from germline, CDR1 is GTSNPN and CDR2 is SVGIG (reference sequence). J gave up 3 bases and V 7 bases, and 12 bases lay outside the gene matches. The CDR3 DNA follows: TGTGCCTACAAGGGACAGGGGACTGCCCTCTACGAGCAGTACTTC. This translates into CAYKGQGTALYEQYF.

The chain has TRBV6-4 and TRBJ1-6; TRBD1 aligns across 7 bases. J was trimmed by 1 base and V by 6 bases; bases with no gene match: 18. Germline V CDR1 and CDR2: MRHNA, SNTAGT. The CDR3 is 20 residues long. Here the CDR3 reads CASRPLTGEVNRSYNSPLHF. As DNA, the CDR3 is TGTGCCAGCAGGCCACTCACAGGGGAAGTCAATAGGTCCTATAATTCACCCCTCCACTTT.

The table lists this clone with a count of one. This rearrangement joins TRBV19 to TRBJ2-1; 8 bases map to TRBD2. The CDR3 is 16 residues long. Unmatched junction bases numbered 15, after V lost 9 bases and J lost 5 bases. Germline assignment: CDR1 LNHDA and CDR2 SQIVND (reference sequence). The CDR3 is CASRGRPGLGDNEQFF. CDR3 nucleotide sequence: TGTGCCAGCCGAGGACGGCCGGGACTAGGGGACAATGAGCAGTTCTTC.

The CDR3 sequence: CATSRDIGEGETQYF. In DNA form, the CDR3 reads TGTGCCACCAGCAGAGATATAGGGGAGGGGGAGACCCAGTACTTC. V and J are TRBV15 and TRBJ2-5, with 7 positions matching TRBD2. Germline values: CDR1 LNHNV, CDR2 YYDKDF (reference sequence). Unmatched junction bases numbered 6, after V lost 0 bases and J lost 5 bases. The CDR3 is 15 amino acids. Variable domain in full (rest from reference TRBV15 and TRBJ2-5): DAMVIQNPRYQVTQFGKPVTLSCSQTLNHNVMYWYQQKSSQAPKLLFHYYDKDFNNEADTPDNFQSRRPNTSFCFLDIRSPGLGDTAMYLCATSRDIGEGETQYFGPGTRLLVL.

The rearrangement links TRBV5-6 to TRBJ1-2, with 8 bases identical to TRBD1. Looked up from germline, CDR1 is SGHDT and CDR2 is YYEEEE. The V gene end was trimmed by 0 bases and the J gene end by 3 bases; junction bases not matched to a gene: 4. This CDR3 is 15 amino acids long. CDR3 nucleotides: TGTGCCAGCAGCTTGGGGGGACAGGTTCACTATGGCTACACCTTC. Protein product: CASSLGGQVHYGYTF.

V is TRBV4-2 and J is TRBJ2-1, with 12 bases identical to TRBD2. CDR3 length: 17 residues. The trim removed 1 base at V and 2 bases at J, leaving 3 bases unmatched. CDR1 is LGHNA, CDR2 YNFKEQ, per germline. Here the CDR3 reads CASSQVASGGAYNEQFF. DNA of the CDR3: TGTGCCAGCAGCCAAGTAGCTAGCGGGGGGGCCTACAATGAGCAGTTCTTC.

The V and J genes are TRBV20-1 and TRBJ1-1, with D possibly TRBD1 on 6 matching bases. The CDR3 is made up of 14 amino acids. Germline values: CDR1 DFQATT, CDR2 SNEGSKA (reference sequence). Trimming cost V 3 bases and J 0 bases, with 11 bases left between them. The CDR3 DNA reads TGCAGTGCTAGTAAGGCAGGGGTGAACACTGAAGCTTTCTTT. Amino acid sequence: CSASKAGVNTEAFF.